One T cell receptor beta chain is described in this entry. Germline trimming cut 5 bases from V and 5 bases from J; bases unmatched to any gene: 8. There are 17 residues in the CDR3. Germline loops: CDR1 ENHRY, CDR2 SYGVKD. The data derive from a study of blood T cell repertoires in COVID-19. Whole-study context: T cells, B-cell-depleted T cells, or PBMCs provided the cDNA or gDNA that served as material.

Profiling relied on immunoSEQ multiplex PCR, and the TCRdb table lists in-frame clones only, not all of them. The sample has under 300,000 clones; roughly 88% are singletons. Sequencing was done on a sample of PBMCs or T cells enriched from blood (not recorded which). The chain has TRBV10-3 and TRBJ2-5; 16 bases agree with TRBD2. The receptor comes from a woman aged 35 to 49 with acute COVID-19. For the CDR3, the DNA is TGTGCCATCAGTACCGGGACTAGCGGGGGGGCCTTGGAGACCCAGTACTTC. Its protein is CAISTGTSGGALETQYF.